The sequence of this TCR beta chain was determined in a study of cytomegalovirus exposure and HLA in healthy donors (dated 2017 in TCRdb). As for the study more broadly: An earlier analysis of 550 to 700 of the donors reported 250 to 300 Gb of sequence data and roughly 100 million unique TCR beta sequences from about 179 million T cells. In addition to the first cohort of 500 to 850 subjects, a separate validation cohort of some 120 different subjects was used. Of the 398 genotyped donors, roughly 76% were placed in the genetic ancestry cluster associated with self-reported Caucasian donors. Rather than drawing on any new phenotypic data, the later analysis identified candidate immune exposures from TCR beta sequences and the way those sequences occurred across donors. Roughly 310 gigabases of sequencing data and some 85 million unique TCR sequences were included in an early release covering 500 to 750 HLA-typed donors. In an earlier analysis of roughly 540 of the donors, high-throughput TCR beta sequencing was used to judge whether each TCR beta V gene segment behaved as functional or pseudogenic. Using immunosequencing, the study profiled T cell repertoires from about 610 subjects and related those repertoires to cytomegalovirus serostatus. Typing coverage differed by locus: A, B, C, DRB1 and DQB1 were typed in roughly 620-630 donors, DQA1 in about 550, DPA1 in around 610, and DPB1 in 450 to 480. In a later genetic analysis, genome-wide SNP genotypes for about three fifths of the roughly 670 donors were used, and that subset was treated as a discovery cohort. To study patterns of TCR occurrence, a later analysis re-analyzed previously published TCR beta repertoires from around 700 donors and added high-resolution HLA genotyping. All discovery cohort repertoires had been generated using a single sequencing platform. The aim of the study was to test whether cataloging public T cell receptors could identify signatures of past pathogen exposure. Donor age, sex, ethnicity and CMV serostatus were collected together with the repertoire data. Because of strong linkage in the cohort, roughly five DR-DQ haplotypes were treated as single units for association and clustering. High-throughput TCR immunosequencing, statistical association of individual TCRs with disease status, and machine learning were combined to predict cytomegalovirus infection status. On average, around 240,000 unique TCR beta nucleotide sequences were sequenced per donor among some 430 genotyped donors of the cohort, with roughly a sixth of those sequences being non-productive. Class I and class II HLA loci were covered by the typing at four-digit resolution.

The CDR3 holds 14 amino acids from the cysteine to the phenylalanine. Just the 42-base CDR3 DNA is kept, in frame starting at base 1. From the germline V gene, CDR1 is SNHLY and CDR2 is FYNNEI. Clipping removes 5 bases from V and 2 bases from J, with 4 as the unmatched junction base count. To note about this clone: Its specific antigen is unknown. Base qualities are not provided; no much larger clone lies one nucleotide away.

Library preparation was by the immunoSEQ multiplex PCR assay. For the multiplex PCR, a mixture combining 60 forward primers for TCR Vbeta segments and 13 reverse primers for TCR Jbeta segments was used. Amplification of the CDR3 region of rearranged TCR beta genes was performed with a multiplex PCR assay on genomic DNA. Amplified TCR beta libraries were sequenced as 87-base-pair reads on the Illumina HiSeq System. For the original study's pipeline: Across the 500 to 700 repertoires, a later analysis counted some 81 million unique TCR beta chains, 9.5 million to 13 million of which were shared by at least two donors. To remove PCR and sequencing errors, raw reads were error-corrected and collapsed into unique sequences using a nearest-neighbor algorithm that merged closely related sequences. To assign V, D and J gene segments, CDR3 sequences were aligned to IMGT reference sequences. For a sequence to be retained, a match of at least six nucleotides to both a V gene segment and a J gene segment was required. Rearrangements were classified as productive when the CDR3 lacked stop codons and remained in frame with V and J, and all other rearrangements were classified as non-productive. Following IMGT convention, CDR3 was defined as the stretch from the second conserved V-encoded cysteine to the conserved J-encoded phenylalanine. The earlier analysis of 587 of the donors excluded sequences that lacked an unambiguous match to a single V gene segment. In an earlier analysis of 500 to 750 of the donors, V segments were called functional above 56.7% productive rearrangements and were called segregating when the between-donor standard deviation exceeded 5%. A statistical classification framework was built for diagnosing cytomegalovirus status from the catalog of TCR beta chain sequences. In a later analysis, TCR nucleotide sequences were compared against IMGT/GENE-DB human TR gene sequences so that V and J genes could be assigned. The TCRdist pipeline was used in a later analysis to assign CDR3 sequences and most-parsimonious VDJ recombination scenarios. In a later analysis, each TCR beta chain was defined by its CDR3 amino acid sequence together with its V-gene family, and reads lacking a unique V-gene family were excluded. As a way to deal with suspected cross-contamination and a sequencing artifact, a later analysis dropped hundreds of nucleotide sequences that were highly shared and had low generation probability. For each public chain, a later analysis derived a clonal expansion index from normalized ranks of inferred template counts within each repertoire. In a later analysis, generation probabilities were computed with a VDJ recombination model fitted to out-of-frame rearrangements, and the resulting probabilities were checked against IGoR. Hypergeometric tests were used in a later analysis to score TCR-TCR, TCR-HLA and TCR-CMV co-occurrence, with a repertoire-size bias correction applied to the TCR pairs. To estimate false discovery rates, a later analysis permuted the HLA or CMV assignments 20 times. In a later analysis, co-occurring TCRs were grouped with DBSCAN, and TCRdist sequence similarity was added when clustering was performed within HLA-allele-positive subsets. Repertoires with fewer than 30,000 or more than 120,000 public chains, plus five repertoires with anomalous nucleotide sharing, were excluded from co-occurrence clustering. Imported from immuneACCESS, the table was reduced by TCRdb to in-frame sequences with V and J called. These copies leave out some clones; in studies compared against another copy, an unresolved V gene accounts for under half, and the cause of the remainder is not known. V and J calls and clone size are given by that table; D and trimming were obtained from the DNA. Counted in this sample were about 160,000 clones; 75% to 90% of them appeared once. The ten largest clones represent approximately 1.8% of the sample.

Study-wide conclusions, independent of this receptor: Compared with equally common non-associated chains, HLA-associated TCR beta chains in a later analysis were more clonally expanded and had lower generation probabilities. A cluster of highly shared sequence variants was judged likely to be a technical artifact of the sequencing pipeline. Because the 87-base-pair reads could not distinguish some IMGT-functional V segments, including TRBV6-2 and TRBV6-3, those segments were excluded. Immune exposure information for the cohort was limited to CMV serostatus. In a later analysis, around 17,000 TCR beta sequences were associated with specific HLA alleles at a false discovery rate of 0.05. Broadly in line with IMGT annotations, most TCR beta V segments showed up in productive rearrangements about 87% or about 30% of the time in an earlier analysis of about 500 of the donors. Correlated functional status among segregating V segments might reflect linkage disequilibrium, but an unknown experimental factor could not be ruled out. In the study, approximately 150 TCR beta chains were listed as associated with cytomegalovirus. V-gene and J-gene trimming of TCR beta chains was associated with a missense DCLRE1C variant in a later genetic analysis, and the association was replicated in an independent cohort. This cohort had only TCR beta chains sequenced, and the lack of alpha or paired-chain data limited which features could be detected. While some public TCRs were present in many individuals, most TCR sequences turned up only very rarely across donors. In both the original and validation cohorts, the classifier was reported to diagnose cytomegalovirus status with high specificity and sensitivity. HLA typing was unavailable for some donors at each locus, so association tests used only the typed subset. Strong co-occurrence of HLA alleles, especially DR and DQ, made assigning TCR associations to individual alleles difficult. A further reported finding was that TCR beta sequences accurately predicted the HLA-A and HLA-B alleles for most subjects in the first cohort. Compared with the roughly 700-donor mean, donors in an Asian-associated ancestry cluster had fewer N-insertions in productive TCRs, according to a later genetic analysis. Roughly uniform sequencing depth across donors was assumed in presence/absence analyses, although this assumption may not hold. It was suggested by the authors that the approach could potentially be generalized to other disease states and immunological phenotypes. Most CMV-associated TCR beta chains appeared to be HLA-restricted in a later analysis, and the HLA associations seemed to be driven largely by CMV exposure. In a later analysis, several top co-occurrence clusters were reported to appear linked to parvovirus B19, influenza, CMV and Epstein-Barr virus. Because counts were too low, around 17 rarely observed V segments, including chromosome 9 orphons, were left out of the earlier analysis of about 500 of the donors. According to a later analysis, TCR association rates differed among HLA loci, with DRB1 alleles showing the most associated TCRs and HLA-C alleles showing the fewest. A few of the identified cytomegalovirus-associated TCR beta chains were confirmed in vitro to be specific for cytomegalovirus antigens.

The cohort consisted of hundreds of healthy bone marrow donors. At the time of sampling, every cohort member was nominally healthy, though immune exposures that went unrecorded were likely present. CMV serostatus was recorded as positive for about 300 and negative for about half of the 666 cohort members, whereas no CMV serostatus was recorded for the donor in question. A peripheral blood sample was collected from each donor, and TCR beta sequencing was performed on peripheral blood mononuclear cells. The Qiagen DNeasy Blood Extraction Kit was used to extract genomic DNA from the blood cell samples.

The specimen was PBMCs. This clonotype was sampled from a human donor in good health. The chain is made from TRBV2 and TRBJ1-1, with 8 bases in between that match TRBD1. The sequenced DNA: TGTGCCAGCAGTCTAACAGGGGGTAACACTGAAGCTTTCTTT. Translated, this gives CASSLTGGNTEAFF.